Following are 7 T cell receptor beta chains from one sample sequenced in a study of CD8+ T cells in alopecia areata. Extracted from the samples, RNA was reverse transcribed into cDNA to serve as the sequencing template. The table came from immunoSEQ multiplex PCR; TCRdb's copy has only in-frame clones and leaves some out. Here the sample spans around 120,000 clones, around 58% being singletons. Treatment: oral pan-JAK inhibitor, 5-10 mg twice daily. Material: CD8+ T cells sorted from blood, obtained at week 4, from a patient treated with tofacitinib. Every receptor here comes from a human donor with alopecia areata.

V gene TRBV11-2 combines with J gene TRBJ2-5, with 7 bases fitting TRBD1. The J segment lost 11 bases and the V segment lost 6 bases, leaving 9 bases of the junction unmatched. Germline lookup yields CDR1 SGHAT and CDR2 FQNNGV. The CDR3 totals 12 residues. DNA for the CDR3: TGTGCCAGCAGTTCAGGGGGTGCGGAGCAGTACTTC. It is translated as CASSSGGAEQYF.

Only a few counts were recorded for this clone. The rearrangement joins TRBV7-9 to TRBJ2-1; D unclear. This CDR3 region has 11 residues. The V end was cut by 4 bases, the J end by 9 bases, with 7 bases between. From germline, CDR1 is SEHNR and CDR2 FQNEAQ (reference sequence). The CDR3 region has the DNA TGTGCCAGCAGCTCCCTAGTTGAGCAGTTCTTC. It encodes CASSSLVEQFF. The whole variable domain, filled in from reference TRBV7-9 and TRBJ2-1, reads DTGVSQNPRHKITKRGQNVTFRCDPISEHNRLYWYRQTLGQGPEFLTYFQNEAQLEKSRLLSDRFSAERPKGSFSTLEIQRTEQGDSAMYLCASSSLVEQFFGPGTRLTVL.

About this clone: This same CDR3 is encoded by further DNA sequences in the sample. The chain couples TRBV29-1 to TRBJ2-1, with D uncertain. Germline assignment: CDR1 SQVTM and CDR2 ANQGSEA. The V end lost 4 bases, the J end lost 3 bases, and 4 bases lay between the germline ends. The length of the CDR3 is 11 residues. The CDR3 DNA is TGCAGCGTTGTGGGCTACAATGAGCAGTTCTTC. The encoded protein is CSVVGYNEQFF.

The rearrangement joins TRBV2 to TRBJ2-1, with D possibly being TRBD2 (5 bases). The CDR3 extends over 15 amino acids. V was trimmed by 11 bases and J by 0 bases, leaving 17 bases between them. The germline V gene has CDR1 SNHLY and CDR2 FYNNEI. The CDR3 sequence: CAPGNAKSSYNEQFF. CDR3 bases: TGTGCCCCCGGGAATGCGAAGAGCTCCTACAATGAGCAGTTCTTC.

The chain combines TRBV7-9 with TRBJ2-1; D is ambiguous. CDR1 SEHNR and CDR2 FQNEAQ come from the germline V gene (reference sequence). The V end lost 4 bases, the J end lost 0 bases, and 13 bases lay between the germline ends. The CDR3 sequence is 16 residues long. The CDR3 DNA sequence: TGTGCCAGCAGCTCCCAAAGAGCGAGCTCCTACAATGAGCAGTTCTTC. It codes for CASSSQRASSYNEQFF.

The gene calls are TRBV7-2 and TRBJ2-3; D gene uncertain. Germline V gene sequence: CDR1 SGHTA, CDR2 FQGNSA. Trimming took off 6 bases at V and 4 bases at J, with 14 bases between the two ends. The CDR3 has 14 amino acids. The CDR3 is CASSITIEADTQYF. In DNA form, the CDR3 reads TGTGCCAGCAGTATAACAATTGAAGCAGATACGCAGTATTTT.

The rearrangement joins TRBV29-1 to TRBJ2-3; D is perhaps TRBD1 (5 bases). V was clipped by 6 bases and J by 2 bases, with 12 bases between them. The CDR3 is 13 amino acids. Per the germline V gene, CDR1 is SQVTM and CDR2 is ANQGSEA. The CDR3 region has the DNA TGCAGCGTCAAGGGGCCACCCACAGATACGCAGTATTTT. Protein: CSVKGPPTDTQYF.